This T cell receptor beta chain was documented in a study of cytomegalovirus exposure and HLA in healthy donors (dated by TCRdb to about 2017). With respect to the entire study: According to an earlier analysis of several hundred of the donors, some 180 million T cells yielded roughly 110 million unique TCR beta sequences and about 280 Gb of sequence data. An early release covering around 630 HLA-typed donors comprised approximately 300 gigabases of sequencing data and 85 million to 100 million unique TCR sequences. Of the 300 to 450 genotyped donors, approximately 80% fell in the genetic ancestry cluster associated with self-reported Caucasian donors. The study aimed to test whether signatures of past pathogen exposure could be identified by cataloging public T cell receptors. Using immunosequencing, the study profiled T cell repertoires from some 670 subjects and related those repertoires to cytomegalovirus serostatus. Along with the approximately 700-subject first cohort, a separate validation cohort of over a hundred different subjects was used. To predict cytomegalovirus infection status, the study brought together high-throughput TCR immunosequencing, statistical association of individual TCRs with disease status, and machine learning. A later analysis re-examined previously published TCR beta repertoires from about 670 donors and added high-resolution HLA genotyping to investigate patterns of TCR occurrence. Rather than drawing on any new phenotypic data, the later analysis identified candidate immune exposures from TCR beta sequences and the way those sequences occurred across donors. An earlier analysis of approximately 580 of the donors used high-throughput TCR beta sequencing to judge whether each TCR beta V gene segment behaved as functional or pseudogenic. Donor age, sex, ethnicity and CMV serostatus were compiled together with the repertoire data. Genome-wide SNP genotypes for about 65% of the roughly 670 donors were used in a later genetic analysis, which treated that subset as a discovery cohort. All discovery cohort repertoires had been generated on a single sequencing platform. HLA typing covered class I and class II loci at four-digit resolution. Typing coverage differed by locus: A, B, C, DRB1 and DQB1 were typed in roughly 620-640 donors, DQA1 in 500 to 550, DPA1 in roughly 590, and DPB1 in around 490. A few DR-DQ haplotypes were handled as single units for association and clustering because linkage in the cohort was strong. On average, roughly 200,000 unique TCR beta nucleotide sequences were sequenced per donor among a few hundred genotyped donors of the cohort, with roughly 19% of those sequences being non-productive.

Here is what the overall study found, with its caveats: Assigning TCR associations to individual alleles was difficult when HLA alleles, especially DR and DQ, strongly co-occurred. It was suggested by the authors that the approach could potentially be generalized to other disease states and immunological phenotypes. According to a later analysis, TCR association rates differed among HLA loci, with DRB1 alleles showing the most associated TCRs and HLA-C alleles showing the fewest. A total of 164 TCR beta chains were listed by the study as associated with cytomegalovirus. A later analysis reported that several top co-occurrence clusters appeared linked to parvovirus B19, influenza, CMV and Epstein-Barr virus. Most TCR sequences were seen in very few donors, while some public TCRs were found in many individuals. The classifier was reported to diagnose cytomegalovirus status with high specificity and sensitivity in both the original cohort and the validation cohort. Sequencing depth was assumed to be roughly uniform across donors in the presence/absence analyses, though that assumption may not hold. CMV serostatus was the only immune exposure information available for the cohort. In a later analysis, HLA-associated TCR beta chains showed more clonal expansion and lower generation probabilities than non-associated chains that were equally common. The earlier analysis of nearly 600 of the donors excluded seventeen rarely observed V segments, including chromosome 9 orphons, because counts were too low. Broadly in line with IMGT annotations, most TCR beta V segments showed up in productive rearrangements about 87% or about 30% of the time in an earlier analysis of under 700 of the donors. A further reported finding was that TCR beta sequences accurately predicted the HLA-A and HLA-B alleles for most subjects in the first cohort. Compared with the approximately 710-donor mean, donors in an Asian-associated ancestry cluster had fewer N-insertions in productive TCRs, according to a later genetic analysis. A cluster of highly shared sequence variants was judged likely to be a technical artifact of the sequencing pipeline. HLA typing was unavailable for some donors at each locus, so association tests used only the typed subset. An association between a missense DCLRE1C variant and V-gene and J-gene trimming of TCR beta chains was found in a later genetic analysis and replicated in an independent cohort. Only TCR beta chains were sequenced in this cohort, and the absence of alpha or paired-chain data limited detectable features. A few of the identified cytomegalovirus-associated TCR beta chains were confirmed in vitro to be specific for cytomegalovirus antigens. In a later analysis, about 16,000 TCR beta sequences were associated with specific HLA alleles at a false discovery rate of 0.05. According to a later analysis, most CMV-associated TCR beta chains appeared to be HLA-restricted, and the HLA associations seemed to be driven largely by CMV exposure. Some IMGT-functional V segments, including TRBV6-2 and TRBV6-3, could not be distinguished by the 87-base-pair reads and were therefore excluded. Correlated functional status among segregating V segments might reflect linkage disequilibrium, but an unknown experimental factor could not be ruled out.

This clone was detected only a few times. The clone's antigen remains unknown. Base qualities are missing; no much larger clone stands one base away. The cohort consisted of 600 to 750 healthy bone marrow donors. Cohort members were all nominally healthy when sampled, although unrecorded immune exposures were likely present. The donor tested CMV seronegative, placing the donor among the 300 to 450 seronegative members of the cohort. Every donor gave a peripheral blood sample, and the peripheral blood mononuclear cells from that sample were used for TCR beta sequencing. Genomic DNA extraction from the blood cell samples was performed with the Qiagen DNeasy Blood Extraction Kit. The library was produced with the immunoSEQ multiplex PCR assay. A mixture of 60 forward primers for TCR Vbeta segments and 13 reverse primers for TCR Jbeta segments was used in the multiplex PCR. Amplification of the CDR3 region of rearranged TCR beta genes was performed with a multiplex PCR assay on genomic DNA. Amplified TCR beta libraries were sequenced as 87-base-pair reads on the Illumina HiSeq System. In the authors' own workflow: Across the 670 or so repertoires, a later analysis counted 60 million to 90 million unique TCR beta chains, around 11 million of which were shared by at least two donors. A nearest-neighbor algorithm error-corrected the raw reads and collapsed the reads into unique sequences, merging closely related sequences to remove PCR and sequencing errors. To assign V, D and J gene segments, CDR3 sequences were aligned to IMGT reference sequences. For a sequence to be retained, a match of at least six nucleotides was required to both a V gene segment and a J gene segment. Rearrangements were called productive when the CDR3 lacked stop codons and stayed in frame with V and J; all others were non-productive. Following IMGT convention, CDR3 was defined as the stretch from the second conserved V-encoded cysteine to the conserved J-encoded phenylalanine. The earlier analysis of about 640 of the donors excluded any sequence lacking an unambiguous match to a single V gene segment. An earlier analysis of fewer than 750 of the donors classified V segments as functional when productive rearrangements were above 56.7% and as segregating when the standard deviation between donors was above 5%. A statistical classification framework was built to diagnose cytomegalovirus status from the catalog of TCR beta chain sequences. In a later analysis, V and J genes were assigned by comparing TCR nucleotide sequences against IMGT/GENE-DB human TR gene sequences. A later analysis assigned CDR3 sequences and most-parsimonious VDJ recombination scenarios with the TCRdist pipeline. In a later analysis, every TCR beta chain was defined by the combination of its CDR3 amino acid sequence and its V-gene family, and reads without a unique V-gene family were dropped. As a way to deal with suspected cross-contamination and a sequencing artifact, a later analysis dropped 450 to 600 nucleotide sequences that were highly shared and had low generation probability. In a later analysis, a clonal expansion index was calculated for each public chain from normalized within-repertoire ranks of inferred template counts. In a later analysis, generation probabilities were computed with a VDJ recombination model fitted to out-of-frame rearrangements, and the resulting probabilities were checked against IGoR. Hypergeometric tests were used in a later analysis to score TCR-TCR, TCR-HLA and TCR-CMV co-occurrence, with a repertoire-size bias correction applied to the TCR pairs. To estimate false discovery rates, a later analysis permuted the HLA or CMV assignments 20 times. In a later analysis, co-occurring TCRs were grouped using DBSCAN, with TCRdist sequence similarity added in when clustering inside HLA-allele-positive subsets. For co-occurrence clustering, repertoires with fewer than 30,000 or more than 120,000 public chains were excluded, along with about five repertoires with anomalous nucleotide sharing. Sourced from immuneACCESS, this table was stored by TCRdb with only in-frame sequences that have V and J called. A share of the clones is absent; for the studies checked, an unresolved V gene accounts for under half, and the remainder has no known explanation. V and J calls and clone size are copied from that table; D and trimming were computed from the DNA. Present in this sample are approximately 110,000 clones, over 15% of which were seen just once. The top ten clones comprise 1.9% of the sample.

Counted from cysteine to phenylalanine, this CDR3 has 14 amino acids. The entry retains the CDR3 DNA only, 42 bases that are in frame from base 1. In the germline V gene, CDR1 corresponds to MGHDK and CDR2 to SYGVNS. The germline V and J ends show losses of 5 bases and 1 base respectively, and no gene match explains 5 bases of the junction. Sequences were obtained from PBMCs. The receptor comes from a woman aged 18-35 years in good health and CMV-seronegative. Here the chain combines TRBV25-1 and TRBJ2-7; 7 nucleotides in the junction match TRBD1. The CDR3 protein is CASSLGQASYEQYF. The nucleotide sequence is TGTGCCAGCAGTCTAGGACAGGCTTCCTACGAGCAGTACTTC.